This T cell receptor (beta chain) was found in a study of shared T cell receptors in the human thymus. Assay: immunoSEQ multiplex PCR; the TCRdb copy retains only in-frame clones and omits some. In the table there are 600,000 to 900,000 clones, 70% to 90% of which are singletons. Deletions cut 0 bases from V and 3 bases from J, with 7 bases between. Per the germline V gene, CDR1 is SGHDT and CDR2 is YYEEEE. This CDR3 contains 13 residues. These same data were also listed under a study on human thymus T cells. That investigation notes: Among the donors, all were healthy Finnish infants having corrective surgery for congenital heart defects. Thymus tissue was removed during corrective cardiac surgery. Related research found strongly overlapping thymic repertoires in unrelated individuals.

This clonotype originated in a girl less than two years old with a congenital heart defect. Source material: thymocytes. This rearrangement joins TRBV5-6 to TRBJ2-7; D possibly corresponds to TRBD1 (5 bases). The CDR3 DNA reads as TGTGCCAGCAGCTTGGGACAGCTCTACGAGCAGTACTTC. Amino acid sequence: CASSLGQLYEQYF.